The clone carrying this T cell receptor (beta chain) was observed a handful of times. As yet, its antigen is unknown. This specimen comes from a study of T cell repertoires in cytomegalovirus infection. Study details: Selection of CMV epitopes for the study included recently identified HLA-C-restricted and well-studied HLA-B-restricted ones. An indication of both CMV infection and matching HLA type came from public TCR beta signatures.

The CDR3 contains 15 residues. Trimming stripped 3 bases from V and 4 bases from J, with 13 bases between. General observations from the study: Identification of carriers of CMV plus the relevant HLA was achieved through cumulative public TCR beta family frequency. HLA-C-restricted TCR beta clonotypes specific for CMV led the ex vivo response.

MiXCR was run by TCRdb on the reads, yielding one entry per CDR3 protein. The sample has hundreds of thousands of distinct CDR3 sequences; almost 30% are singletons. This TCR came from a human donor in good health (CMV status not recorded). Some clones in this sample may be carry-over from other donors' samples. The chain recombines TRBV12-3 or TRBV12-4 with TRBJ1-5; the D gene is possibly TRBD1 (6 bases). Here the sequenced sample was cultured PBMCs, taken from culture after CMV antigen stimulation. DNA for the CDR3: TGTGCCAGCAGTTTTAAGTACAGGGATAATCAGCCCCAGCATTTT. It encodes CASSFKYRDNQPQHF.